The present TCR beta chain was sequenced within a study of T cell changes during pregnancy in multiple sclerosis. V was pared by 8 bases and J by 5 bases, with 11 bases of the junction left unmatched. CDR1 and CDR2 (germline): MNHEY, SMNVEV (reference sequence). The CDR3 has 14 residues. Profiled with immunoSEQ multiplex PCR; TCRdb holds only in-frame clones, not every one. The repertoire consists of fewer than 40,000 clones, with 85% to 95% occurring once and the leading ten covering approximately 0.36%. This clonotype originated in a female donor in good health, enrolled as a control in a pregnancy study. This material consisted of CD4+ T cells from peripheral blood mononuclear cells, taken after pregnancy. The V and J genes are TRBV27 and TRBJ2-5; 7 bases line up with TRBD2. As DNA, the CDR3 is TGTGCCAGCCAAATACTGGGGGGGGAGGAGACCCAGTACTTC. Its translation: CASQILGGEETQYF.